This T cell receptor (beta chain) was observed in a study of blood T cell repertoires in COVID-19. Study-wide context: Specimens from acute and convalescent COVID-19 originated in the United States, Italy and Spain. From T cells, B-cell-depleted T cells, or PBMCs came the material, which was cDNA or gDNA.

As originally analysed: Estimation of nucleated cell counts was performed using reference gene primer amplification. Here immunoSEQ multiplex PCR was the method, and the copy in TCRdb shows in-frame clones only, minus some. For V, J and clone size, that table is used; D and trimming come from the DNA. Here the sample spans 150,000 to 200,000 clones, 75% to 85% being singletons. The CDR3 length is 15 residues. CDR1 MNHEY and CDR2 SVGAGI come from the germline V gene. V lost 4 bases, J lost 7 bases, and 17 bases lay in between. This clonotype was sampled from a human donor in a cohort sampled during active COVID-19. Material for sequencing was peripheral blood. The chain combines TRBV6-5 with TRBJ1-5; tentatively, D is TRBD1 (5 bases). The CDR3 DNA sequence: TGTGCCAGCAGTTCCCATCCGGGACTTTGGCAGCCCCAGCATTTT. Protein: CASSSHPGLWQPQHF.